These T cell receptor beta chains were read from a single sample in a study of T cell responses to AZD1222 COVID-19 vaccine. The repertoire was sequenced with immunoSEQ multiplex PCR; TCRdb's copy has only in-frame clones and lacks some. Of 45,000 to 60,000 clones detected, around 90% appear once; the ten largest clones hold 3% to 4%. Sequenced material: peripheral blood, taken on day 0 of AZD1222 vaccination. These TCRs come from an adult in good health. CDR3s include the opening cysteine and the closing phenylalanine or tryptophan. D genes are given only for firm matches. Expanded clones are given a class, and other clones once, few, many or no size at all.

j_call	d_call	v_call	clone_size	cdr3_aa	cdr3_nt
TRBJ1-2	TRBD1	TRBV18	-	CASSPGQGVGYTF	TGTGCCAGCTCACCGGGACAGGGGGTCGGCTACACCTTC
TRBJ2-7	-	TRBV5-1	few	CASSLESPSGEQYF	TGCGCCAGCAGCTTGGAGTCTCCTTCGGGCGAGCAGTACTTC
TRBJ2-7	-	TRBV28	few	CASNPNYEQYF	TGTGCCAGCAACCCTAACTACGAGCAGTACTTC
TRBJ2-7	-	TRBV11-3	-	CASSLDHSNYEQYF	TGTGCCAGCAGCTTAGATCACAGCAACTACGAGCAGTACTTC
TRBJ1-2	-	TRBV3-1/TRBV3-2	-	CASSQTSGLNYGYTF	TGTGCCAGCAGCCAAACTTCGGGACTAAACTATGGCTACACCTTC
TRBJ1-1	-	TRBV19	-	CASRLDTEAFF	TGTGCCAGTAGGTTGGACACTGAAGCTTTCTTT
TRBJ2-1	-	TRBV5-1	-	CASRSGASRSSYNEQFF	TGCGCCAGCAGGTCCGGTGCCTCACGGAGCTCCTACAATGAGCAGTTCTTC
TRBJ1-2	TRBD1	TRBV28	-	CASGTEYGYTF	TGTGCCAGCGGGACAGAGTATGGCTACACCTTC
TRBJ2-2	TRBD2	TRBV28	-	CASGSGGGGELFF	TGTGCCAGCGGTTCCGGGGGGGGCGGGGAGCTGTTTTTT
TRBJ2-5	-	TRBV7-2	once	CASSLDPPGKAARETQYF	TGTGCCAGCAGCTTAGACCCTCCGGGGAAGGCAGCCAGAGAGACCCAGTACTTC
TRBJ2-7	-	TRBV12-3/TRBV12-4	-	CASSWGSSYEQYF	TGTGCCAGCAGTTGGGGCAGCTCCTACGAGCAGTACTTC
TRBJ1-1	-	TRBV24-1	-	CATSPGPNTEAFF	TGTGCCACCAGCCCCGGCCCGAACACTGAAGCTTTCTTT
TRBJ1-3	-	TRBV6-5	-	CASSYSAGFGNTIYF	TGTGCCAGCAGTTACTCAGCAGGGTTCGGAAACACCATATATTTT
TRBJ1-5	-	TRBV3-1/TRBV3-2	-	CASSQTVLLNGNQPQHF	TGTGCCAGCAGCCAGACCGTCTTGTTAAATGGCAATCAGCCCCAGCATTTT
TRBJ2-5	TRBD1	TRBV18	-	CASSATGQGAGETQYF	TGTGCCAGCTCAGCCACGGGACAGGGGGCAGGGGAGACCCAGTACTTC
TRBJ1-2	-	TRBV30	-	CAWSYRNGYTF	TGTGCCTGGAGTTATCGTAATGGCTACACCTTC
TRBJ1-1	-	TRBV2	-	CASSPAKTGGGTEAFF	TGTGCCAGCTCTCCGGCCAAGACAGGAGGTGGCACTGAAGCTTTCTTT
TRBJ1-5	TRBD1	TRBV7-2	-	CASSRTGDQPQHF	TGTGCCAGCAGCCGAACAGGGGACCAGCCCCAGCATTTT
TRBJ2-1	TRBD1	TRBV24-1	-	CATSGGTGWRDEQFF	TGTGCCACCAGTGGAGGGACAGGGTGGAGAGATGAGCAGTTCTTC
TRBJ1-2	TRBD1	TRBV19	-	CASSTRTGGDYGYTF	TGTGCCAGTAGTACGAGGACAGGGGGCGACTATGGCTACACCTTC
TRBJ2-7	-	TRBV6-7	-	CASSYPGGQGGYEQYF	TGTGCCAGCAGTTACCCCGGAGGGCAGGGGGGCTACGAGCAGTACTTC
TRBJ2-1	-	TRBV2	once	CASSRQLTSYNEQFF	TGTGCCAGCAGTAGACAGCTTACCTCCTACAATGAGCAGTTCTTC
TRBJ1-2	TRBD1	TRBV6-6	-	CASTLQGGDYGYTF	TGTGCCAGCACCTTACAGGGGGGGGACTATGGCTACACCTTC
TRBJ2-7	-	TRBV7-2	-	CASSLATGFWEQYF	TGTGCCAGCAGCTTAGCCACCGGGTTCTGGGAGCAGTACTTC
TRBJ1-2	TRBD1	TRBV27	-	CASSPGQGVGGYTF	TGTGCCAGCAGTCCCGGACAGGGGGTAGGTGGCTACACCTTC
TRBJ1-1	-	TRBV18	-	CASSPLPRGNTEAFF	TGTGCCAGCTCACCACTCCCGAGGGGGAACACTGAAGCTTTCTTT
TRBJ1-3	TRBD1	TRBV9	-	CASSALQGAQGNTIYF	TGTGCCAGCAGCGCCCTACAGGGGGCACAAGGAAACACCATATATTTT
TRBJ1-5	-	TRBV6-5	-	CASSYTQTYQPQHF	TGTGCCAGCAGTTACACCCAGACCTATCAGCCCCAGCATTTT
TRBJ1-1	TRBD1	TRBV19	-	CASTDPGTGNEAFF	TGTGCCAGTACAGACCCCGGGACAGGGAATGAAGCTTTCTTT
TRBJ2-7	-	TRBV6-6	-	CASSYSYFAEQYF	TGTGCCAGCAGTTACTCTTACTTTGCCGAGCAGTACTTC
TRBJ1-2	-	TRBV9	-	CASSSRVGGLDYGYTF	TGTGCCAGCAGCTCCCGGGTTGGGGGCTTGGACTATGGCTACACCTTC
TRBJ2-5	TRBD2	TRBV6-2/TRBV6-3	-	CASSLLAGLQETQYF	TGTGCCAGCAGTTTATTAGCGGGCCTCCAAGAGACCCAGTACTTC
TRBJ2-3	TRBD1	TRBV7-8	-	CASSPRDRVQPQYF	TGTGCCAGCAGTCCCCGGGACAGGGTTCAGCCCCAGTATTTT
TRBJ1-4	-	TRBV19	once	CASTDPGLEKLFF	TGTGCCAGTACCGATCCGGGACTAGAAAAACTGTTTTTT
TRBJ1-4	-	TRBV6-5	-	CASDSNSPRLFF	TGTGCCAGCGACTCCAACTCCCCACGTCTGTTTTTT
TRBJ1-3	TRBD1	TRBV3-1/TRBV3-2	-	CASSQGGQSSGNTIYF	TGTGCCAGCAGCCAAGGGGGACAGAGCTCTGGAAACACCATATATTTT
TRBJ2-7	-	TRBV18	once	CASSSELSGGSNEQYF	TGTGCCAGCTCATCTGAACTGAGTGGGGGGTCCAACGAGCAGTACTTC
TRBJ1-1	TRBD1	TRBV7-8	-	CASSETGGAGTEAFF	TGTGCCAGCAGCGAGACAGGGGGCGCGGGCACTGAAGCTTTCTTT
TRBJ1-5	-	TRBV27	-	CASSLAVNQPQHF	TGTGCCAGCAGTTTAGCCGTCAATCAGCCCCAGCATTTT
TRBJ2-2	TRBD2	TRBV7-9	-	CASSLTGTRNTGELFF	TGTGCCAGCAGCTTAACCGGGACTAGAAACACCGGGGAGCTGTTTTTT
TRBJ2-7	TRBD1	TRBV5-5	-	CASSLEGQGYEQYF	TGTGCCAGCAGCTTGGAGGGACAGGGGTACGAGCAGTACTTC
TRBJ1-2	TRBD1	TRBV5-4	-	CASSPTGIGYTF	TGTGCCAGCAGCCCGACAGGGATTGGCTACACCTTC
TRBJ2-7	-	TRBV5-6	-	CASSLAGVLGEQYF	TGTGCCAGCAGCTTGGCGGGAGTCCTGGGAGAGCAGTACTTC
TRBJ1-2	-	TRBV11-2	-	CASSPQDSPNYGYTF	TGTGCCAGCAGCCCCCAAGACAGTCCTAACTATGGCTACACCTTC
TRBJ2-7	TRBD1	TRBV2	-	CASSGTGGSYEQYF	TGTGCCAGCAGTGGGACAGGCGGCTCCTACGAGCAGTACTTC
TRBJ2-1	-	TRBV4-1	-	CASSQRVAIYNEQFF	TGCGCCAGCAGCCAACGGGTAGCTATCTACAATGAGCAGTTCTTC
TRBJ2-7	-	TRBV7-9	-	CASSVPSGWQYF	TGTGCCAGCAGCGTACCCAGCGGGTGGCAGTACTTC
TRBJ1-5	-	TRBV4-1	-	CASSQTGTSNQPQHF	TGCGCCAGCAGCCAAACCGGGACATCCAATCAGCCCCAGCATTTT
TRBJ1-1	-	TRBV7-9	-	CASRLGAGTEAFF	TGTGCCAGCAGACTCGGGGCAGGGACTGAAGCTTTCTTT
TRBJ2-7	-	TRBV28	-	CASSLRENRRNEQYF	TGTGCCAGCAGTTTAAGGGAAAACAGACGAAACGAGCAGTACTTC
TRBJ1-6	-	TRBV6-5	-	CASSYSGRRDSPLHF	TGTGCCAGCAGTTACTCCGGGAGGAGGGACTCACCCCTCCACTTT
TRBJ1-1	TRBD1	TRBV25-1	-	CASSEIAGGMNTEAFF	TGTGCCAGCAGTGAAATAGCAGGGGGGATGAACACTGAAGCTTTCTTT
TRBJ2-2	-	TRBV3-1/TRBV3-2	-	CASTRLPRSGPITGELFF	TGTGCCAGCACGCGCCTGCCGCGGAGCGGGCCTATCACCGGGGAGCTGTTTTTT